This T cell receptor beta chain was sequenced during a study of shared clonotypes between healthy human individuals. Study at large: The donors, a couple of women and a few men, were aged 18 to 49. Each donor contributed plates that comprised three CD4 naive, three CD4 memory, two CD8 naive and one CD8 memory.

Deep-level running was used for the assay. The repertoire was sequenced with immunoSEQ multiplex PCR; TCRdb's copy has only in-frame clones and lacks some. The table includes some 200,000 clones, over 50% detected once. Germline loops: CDR1 LNHNV, CDR2 YYDKDF (reference sequence). V lost 6 bases and J 1 base, leaving 9 bases between the germline ends. This CDR3 has 14 amino acids. The TCR sequence derives from a man aged 25-45 years in good health. Input material: memory CD4+ T cells sorted from blood. The subset is: CD45RA-negative fraction. The V and J genes are TRBV15 and TRBJ2-2; D possibly corresponds to TRBD1 (6 bases). The CDR3 DNA reads TGTGCCACCAGACAGGGAGAGAACACCGGGGAGCTGTTTTTT. Translating gives CATRQGENTGELFF.